This T cell receptor (beta chain) was recovered during a study of shared clonotypes between healthy human individuals. Everyone who donated was a Caucasian adult who lived in Nashville, Tennessee. The CDR3 consists of 15 residues. Trimming took 0 bases from V and 6 from J; bases not matched to a gene: 5. The germline V gene has CDR1 SQVTM and CDR2 ANQGSEA. Profiling relied on immunoSEQ multiplex PCR, and the TCRdb table lists in-frame clones only, not all of them. The sample includes 2 million to 2.5 million clones, 90% to 97% of them seen just once. Study-wide findings and caveats: Genetic and exposure-history diversity was limited by the small donor number. Clonotype sharing across donors was expected to vary with sequencing depth. Rarefaction exposed incomplete sorted-subset sequencing despite large depth.

Of note for this clone: Its antigen remains unknown.

The chain combines TRBV29-1 with TRBJ2-1; 10 bases are shared with TRBD2. This TCR was recovered from a young man in good health. Source material: naive CD4+ T cells sorted from blood. Subset denoted: CD45RA+ positively selected. DNA of the CDR3: TGCAGCGTTGAAGATCTAGCGGGGGCCCTCAATGAGCAGTTCTTC. Translation gives CSVEDLAGALNEQFF.